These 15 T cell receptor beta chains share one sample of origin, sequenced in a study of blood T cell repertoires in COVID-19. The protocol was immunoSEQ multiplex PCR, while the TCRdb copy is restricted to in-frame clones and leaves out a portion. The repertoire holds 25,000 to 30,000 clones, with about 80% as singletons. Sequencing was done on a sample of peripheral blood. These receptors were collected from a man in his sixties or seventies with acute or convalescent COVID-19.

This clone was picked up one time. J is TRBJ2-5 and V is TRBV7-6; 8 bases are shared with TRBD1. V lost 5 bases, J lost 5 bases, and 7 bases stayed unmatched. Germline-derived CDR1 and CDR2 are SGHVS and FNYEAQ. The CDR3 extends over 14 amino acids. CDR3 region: CASSIWTGSETQYF. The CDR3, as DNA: TGTGCCAGCAGCATTTGGACAGGGTCGGAGACCCAGTACTTC.

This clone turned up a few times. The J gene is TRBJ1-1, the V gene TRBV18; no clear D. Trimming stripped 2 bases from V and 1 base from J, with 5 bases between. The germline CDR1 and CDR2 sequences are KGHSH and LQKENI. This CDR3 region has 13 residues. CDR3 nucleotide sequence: TGTGCCAGCTCACCATCAGAGAACACTGAAGCTTTCTTT. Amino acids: CASSPSENTEAFF.

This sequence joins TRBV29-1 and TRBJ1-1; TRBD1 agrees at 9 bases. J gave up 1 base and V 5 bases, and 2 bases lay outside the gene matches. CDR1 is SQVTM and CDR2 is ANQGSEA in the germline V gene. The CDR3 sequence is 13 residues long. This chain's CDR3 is CSVTGQGNTEAFF. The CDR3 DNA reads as TGCAGCGTTACGGGACAGGGGAACACTGAAGCTTTCTTT.

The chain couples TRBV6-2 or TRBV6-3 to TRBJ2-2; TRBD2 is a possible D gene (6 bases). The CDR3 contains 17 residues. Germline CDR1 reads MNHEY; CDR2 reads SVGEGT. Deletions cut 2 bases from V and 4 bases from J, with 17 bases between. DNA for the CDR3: TGTGCCAGCAGTTACCTGGGCACAGCGGAGGGCACCGGGGAGCTGTTTTTT. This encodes CASSYLGTAEGTGELFF.

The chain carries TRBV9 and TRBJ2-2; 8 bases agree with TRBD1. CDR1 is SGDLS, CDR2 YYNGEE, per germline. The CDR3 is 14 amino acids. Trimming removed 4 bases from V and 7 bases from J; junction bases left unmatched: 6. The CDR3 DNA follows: TGTGCCAGCAGCCTCCGGACAGGGAACGGGGAGCTGTTTTTT. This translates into CASSLRTGNGELFF.

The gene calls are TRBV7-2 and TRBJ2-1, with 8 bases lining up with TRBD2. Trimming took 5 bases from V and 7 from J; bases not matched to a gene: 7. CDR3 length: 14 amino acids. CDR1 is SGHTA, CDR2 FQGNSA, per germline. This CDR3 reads CASSPGLGVNEQFF. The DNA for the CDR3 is TGTGCCAGCAGCCCGGGACTAGGGGTAAATGAGCAGTTCTTC.

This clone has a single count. The CDR3 nucleotides read TGTGCCAGTAGTATGGCGCAGGCAACTGAAGCTTTCTTT. Translating it yields CASSMAQATEAFF. This chain joins TRBV19 and TRBJ1-1; D is ambiguous. The CDR3 is made up of 13 amino acids. CDR1 and CDR2 (germline): LNHDA, SQIVND (reference sequence). V was shortened by 3 bases and J by 5 bases, with 10 bases between the two germline ends.

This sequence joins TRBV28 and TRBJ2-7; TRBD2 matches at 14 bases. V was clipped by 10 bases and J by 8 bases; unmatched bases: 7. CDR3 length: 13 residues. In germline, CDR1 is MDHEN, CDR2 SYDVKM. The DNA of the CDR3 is TGTGCCACCACTGGGACTAGCGGGGGTAAGCAGTACTTC. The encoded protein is CATTGTSGGKQYF.

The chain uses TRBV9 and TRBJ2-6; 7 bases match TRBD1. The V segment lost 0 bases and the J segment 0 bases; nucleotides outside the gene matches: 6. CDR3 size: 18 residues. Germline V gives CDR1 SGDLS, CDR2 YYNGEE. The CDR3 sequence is CASSVGTGIYSGANVLTF. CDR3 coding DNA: TGTGCCAGCAGCGTAGGGACAGGAATTTACTCTGGGGCCAACGTCCTGACTTTC. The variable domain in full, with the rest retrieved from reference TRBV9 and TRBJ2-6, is DSGVTQTPKHLITATGQRVTLRCSPRSGDLSVYWYQQSLDQGLQFLIQYYNGEERAKGNILERFSAQQFPDLHSELNLSSLELGDSALYFCASSVGTGIYSGANVLTFGAGSRLTVL.

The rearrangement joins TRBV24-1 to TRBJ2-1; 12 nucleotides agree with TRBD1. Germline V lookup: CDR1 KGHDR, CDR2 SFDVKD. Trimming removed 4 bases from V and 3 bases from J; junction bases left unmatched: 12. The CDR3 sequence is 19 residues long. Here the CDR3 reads CATSDVNPGQGANYNEQFF. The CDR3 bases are TGTGCCACCAGTGACGTGAACCCGGGACAGGGGGCTAACTACAATGAGCAGTTCTTC.

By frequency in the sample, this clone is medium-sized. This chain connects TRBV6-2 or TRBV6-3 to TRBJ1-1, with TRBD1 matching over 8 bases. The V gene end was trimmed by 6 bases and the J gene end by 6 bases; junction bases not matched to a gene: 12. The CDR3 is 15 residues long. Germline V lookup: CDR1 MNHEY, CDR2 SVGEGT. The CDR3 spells CASSPPSDRGPEAFF. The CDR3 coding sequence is TGTGCCAGCAGCCCTCCCTCCGACAGGGGACCTGAAGCTTTCTTT.

The CDR3 bases are TGTGCCAGCAGCGGGACTGGAAACTACAATGAGCAGTTCTTC. Residues: CASSGTGNYNEQFF. The chain employs TRBV11-1 and TRBJ2-1; the D gene is possibly TRBD2 (6 bases). CDR1 SGHAT and CDR2 FQDESV come from the germline V gene (reference sequence). V gave up 5 bases and J gave up 3 bases, with 11 bases separating them. The CDR3 consists of 14 residues. The full variable domain, with the rest looked up from reference TRBV11-1 and TRBJ2-1, is EAEVAQSPRYKITEKSQAVAFWCDPISGHATLYWYRQILGQGPELLVQFQDESVVDDSQLPKDRFSAERLKGVDSTLKIQPAELGDSAMYLCASSGTGNYNEQFFGPGTRLTVL.

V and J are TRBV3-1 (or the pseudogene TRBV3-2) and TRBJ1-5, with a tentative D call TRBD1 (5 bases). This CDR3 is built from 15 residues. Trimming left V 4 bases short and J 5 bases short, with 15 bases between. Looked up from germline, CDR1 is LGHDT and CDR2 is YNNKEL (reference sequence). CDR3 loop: CASSPGQGRYQPQHF. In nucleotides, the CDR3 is TGTGCCAGCAGCCCAGGACAAGGACGCTATCAGCCCCAGCATTTT.

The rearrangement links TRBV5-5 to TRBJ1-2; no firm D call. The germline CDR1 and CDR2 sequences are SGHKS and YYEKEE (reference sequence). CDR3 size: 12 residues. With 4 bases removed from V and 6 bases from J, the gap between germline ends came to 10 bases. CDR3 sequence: CASSGRGDGYTF. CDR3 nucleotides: TGTGCCAGCAGCGGACGGGGAGATGGCTACACCTTC. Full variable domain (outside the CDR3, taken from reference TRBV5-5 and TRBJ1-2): DAGVTQSPTHLIKTRGQQVTLRCSPISGHKSVSWYQQVLGQGPQFIFQYYEKEERGRGNFPDRFSARQFPNYSSELNVNALLLGDSALYLCASSGRGDGYTFGSGTRLTVV.

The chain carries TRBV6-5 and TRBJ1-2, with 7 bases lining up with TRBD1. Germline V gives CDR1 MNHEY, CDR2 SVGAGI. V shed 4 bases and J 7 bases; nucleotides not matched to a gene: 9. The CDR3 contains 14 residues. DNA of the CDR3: TGTGCCAGCAGTTTCACAGGGGCCGGGGCTGGCTACACCTTC. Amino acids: CASSFTGAGAGYTF.